This T cell receptor (beta chain) emerged from a study of human T cells and chemical hapten exposure. Study-level findings and limits: Patch test scores rose with PT1 expanded TCR counts, a positive correlation.

This clonotype occurred a few times. No antigen is known for it. In the original workflow: Individual samples carried between about 20,000 and 700,000 TCRs, with 85,000 to 100,000 as the median. TCRdb called the RACE reads again in MiXCR, with one record for every CDR3 protein. TCRdb, not the authors, supplied the V and J calls. Among 95,000 to 150,000 distinct CDR3 sequences, 10% to 12% were seen once, and the ten largest hold approximately 2.5%. The time point denotes: patch test 3, about 24 weeks after DPC sensitization. Stated treatment: therapeutic diphenylcyclopropenone sensitization with weekly scalp DPC. Germline loops: CDR1 MGHRA, CDR2 YSYEKL. The CDR3 has 15 residues. With V trimmed by 3 bases and J by 5 bases, 8 bases remained unmatched.

The starting material was whole blood, obtained in connection with sensitization to the hapten diphenylcyclopropenone (DPC). V and J are TRBV4-1 and TRBJ2-7; 9 bases fit TRBD2. This TCR was recovered from a woman aged 50 to 60 with alopecia areata. Some clones in this sample may be carry-over from other donors' samples. The CDR3 coding sequence is TGCGCCAGCAGCCAGCGAGCGGGGGGAATCGACGAGCAGTACTTC. As protein: CASSQRAGGIDEQYF.